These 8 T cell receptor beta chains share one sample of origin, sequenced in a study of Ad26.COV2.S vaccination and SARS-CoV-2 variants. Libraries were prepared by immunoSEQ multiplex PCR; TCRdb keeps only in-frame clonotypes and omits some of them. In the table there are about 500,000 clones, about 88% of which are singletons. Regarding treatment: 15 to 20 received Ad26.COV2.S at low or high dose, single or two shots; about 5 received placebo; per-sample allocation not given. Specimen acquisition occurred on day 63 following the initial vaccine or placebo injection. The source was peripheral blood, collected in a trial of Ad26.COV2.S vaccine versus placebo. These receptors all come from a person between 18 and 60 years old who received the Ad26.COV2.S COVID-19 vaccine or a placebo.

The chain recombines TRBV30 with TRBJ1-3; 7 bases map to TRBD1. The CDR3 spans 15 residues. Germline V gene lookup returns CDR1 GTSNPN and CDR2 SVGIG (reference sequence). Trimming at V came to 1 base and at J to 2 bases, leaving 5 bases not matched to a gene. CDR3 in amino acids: CAWSGQGAAGNTIYF. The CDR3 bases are TGTGCCTGGAGTGGACAGGGAGCAGCTGGAAACACCATATATTTT.

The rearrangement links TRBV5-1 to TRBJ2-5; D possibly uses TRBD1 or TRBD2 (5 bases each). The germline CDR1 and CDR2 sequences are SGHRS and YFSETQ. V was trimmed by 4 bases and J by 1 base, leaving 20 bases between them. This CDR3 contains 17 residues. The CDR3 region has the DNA TGCGCCAGCAGCGAATGGGCCGGGACCAACCTCCAAGAGACCCAGTACTTC. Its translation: CASSEWAGTNLQETQYF.

In DNA form, the CDR3 reads TGTGCCACCAGCATGGACTACACAGATACGCAGTATTTT. It specifies CATSMDYTDTQYF. V gene TRBV15 combines with J gene TRBJ2-3, with D possibly being TRBD2 (6 bases). The CDR3 length is 13 residues. V dropped 4 bases and J dropped 2 bases, with 7 bases sitting between them. The germline V gene has CDR1 LNHNV and CDR2 YYDKDF (reference sequence).

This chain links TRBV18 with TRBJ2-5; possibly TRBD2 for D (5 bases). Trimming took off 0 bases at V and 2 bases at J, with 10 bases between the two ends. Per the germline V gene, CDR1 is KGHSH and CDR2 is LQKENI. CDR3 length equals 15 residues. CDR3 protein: CASSPPMRAQETQYF. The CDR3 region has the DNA TGTGCCAGCTCACCACCGATGAGGGCTCAAGAGACCCAGTACTTC.

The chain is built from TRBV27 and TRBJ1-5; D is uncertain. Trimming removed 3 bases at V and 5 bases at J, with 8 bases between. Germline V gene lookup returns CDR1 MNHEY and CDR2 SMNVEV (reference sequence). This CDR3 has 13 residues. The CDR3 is CASSFRPDQPQHF. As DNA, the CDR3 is TGTGCCAGCAGTTTCCGTCCGGATCAGCCCCAGCATTTT.

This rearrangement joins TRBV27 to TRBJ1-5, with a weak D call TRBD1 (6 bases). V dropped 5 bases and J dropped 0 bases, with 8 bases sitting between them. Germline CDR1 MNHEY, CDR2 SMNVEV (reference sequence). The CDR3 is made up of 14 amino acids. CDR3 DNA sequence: TGTGCCAGCAGTGGGGGACATAGCAATCAGCCCCAGCATTTT. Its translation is CASSGGHSNQPQHF.

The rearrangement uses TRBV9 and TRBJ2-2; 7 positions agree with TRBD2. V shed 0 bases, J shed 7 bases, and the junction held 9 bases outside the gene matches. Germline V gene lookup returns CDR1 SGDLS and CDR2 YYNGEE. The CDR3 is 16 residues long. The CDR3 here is CASSVVETSIGGELFF. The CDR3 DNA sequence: TGTGCCAGCAGCGTAGTCGAGACTAGCATCGGCGGGGAGCTGTTTTTT.

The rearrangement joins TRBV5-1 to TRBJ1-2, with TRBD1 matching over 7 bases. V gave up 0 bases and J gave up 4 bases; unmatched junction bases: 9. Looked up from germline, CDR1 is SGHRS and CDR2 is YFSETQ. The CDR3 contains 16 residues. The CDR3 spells CASSLGTGQVSYGYTF. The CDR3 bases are TGCGCCAGCAGCTTGGGGACAGGCCAAGTTAGCTATGGCTACACCTTC.